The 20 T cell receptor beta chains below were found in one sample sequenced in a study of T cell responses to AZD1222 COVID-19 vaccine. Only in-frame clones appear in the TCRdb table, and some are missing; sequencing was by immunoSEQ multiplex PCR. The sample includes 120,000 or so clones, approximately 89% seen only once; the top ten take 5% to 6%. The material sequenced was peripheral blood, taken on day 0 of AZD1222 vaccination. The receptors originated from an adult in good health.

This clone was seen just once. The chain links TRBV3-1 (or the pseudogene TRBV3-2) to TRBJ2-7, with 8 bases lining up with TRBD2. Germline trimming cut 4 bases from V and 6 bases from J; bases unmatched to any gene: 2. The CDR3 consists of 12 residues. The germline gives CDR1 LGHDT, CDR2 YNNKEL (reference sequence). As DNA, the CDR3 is TGTGCCAGCAGCCCACGGGGGGGCGAGCAGTACTTC. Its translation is CASSPRGGEQYF.

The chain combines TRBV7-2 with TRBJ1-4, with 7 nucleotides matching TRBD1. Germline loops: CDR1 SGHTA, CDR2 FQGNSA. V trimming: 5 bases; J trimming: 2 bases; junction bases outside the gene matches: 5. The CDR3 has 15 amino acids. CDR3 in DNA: TGTGCCAGCAGCCTAGGGGGCTCTACTAATGAAAAACTGTTTTTT. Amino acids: CASSLGGSTNEKLFF.

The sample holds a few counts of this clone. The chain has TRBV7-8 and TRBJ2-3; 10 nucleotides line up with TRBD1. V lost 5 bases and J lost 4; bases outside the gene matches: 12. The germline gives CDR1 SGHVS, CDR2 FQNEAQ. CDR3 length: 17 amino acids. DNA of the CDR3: TGTGCCAGCAGCCTACGGGACAGGGGCGGGATCTCAGATACGCAGTATTTT. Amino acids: CASSLRDRGGISDTQYF.

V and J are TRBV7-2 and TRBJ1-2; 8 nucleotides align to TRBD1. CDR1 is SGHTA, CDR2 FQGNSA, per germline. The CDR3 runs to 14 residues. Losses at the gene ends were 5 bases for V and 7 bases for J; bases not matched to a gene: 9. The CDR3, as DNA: TGTGCCAGCAGCCACCGGACAGGGTGGAGTGGCTACACCTTC. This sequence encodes CASSHRTGWSGYTF.

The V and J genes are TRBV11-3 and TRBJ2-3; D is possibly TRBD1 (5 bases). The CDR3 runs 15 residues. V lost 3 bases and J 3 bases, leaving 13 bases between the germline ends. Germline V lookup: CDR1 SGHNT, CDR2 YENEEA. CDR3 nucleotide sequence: TGTGCCAGCAGCTTGGGGCAGGCGGAGACAGATACGCAGTATTTT. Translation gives CASSLGQAETDTQYF.

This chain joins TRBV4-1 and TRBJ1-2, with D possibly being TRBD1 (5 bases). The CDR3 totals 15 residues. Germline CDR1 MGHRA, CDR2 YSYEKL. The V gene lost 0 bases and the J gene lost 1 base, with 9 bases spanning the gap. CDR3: CASSQEWGGNYGYTF. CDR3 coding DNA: TGCGCCAGCAGCCAAGAGTGGGGCGGTAACTATGGCTACACCTTC.

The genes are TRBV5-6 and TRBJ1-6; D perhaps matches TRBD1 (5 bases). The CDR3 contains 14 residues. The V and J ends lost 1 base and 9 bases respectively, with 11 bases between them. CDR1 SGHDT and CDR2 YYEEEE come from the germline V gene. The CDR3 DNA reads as TGTGCCAGCAGCTTGACCCGGGGGGGTTCACCCCTCCACTTT. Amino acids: CASSLTRGGSPLHF.

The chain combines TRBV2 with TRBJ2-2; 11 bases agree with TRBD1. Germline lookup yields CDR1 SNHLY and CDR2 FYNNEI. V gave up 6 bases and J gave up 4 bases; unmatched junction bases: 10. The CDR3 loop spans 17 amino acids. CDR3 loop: CASRALGGTGGTGELFF. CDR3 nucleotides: TGTGCCAGCAGAGCCCTGGGTGGGACAGGGGGCACCGGGGAGCTGTTTTTT.

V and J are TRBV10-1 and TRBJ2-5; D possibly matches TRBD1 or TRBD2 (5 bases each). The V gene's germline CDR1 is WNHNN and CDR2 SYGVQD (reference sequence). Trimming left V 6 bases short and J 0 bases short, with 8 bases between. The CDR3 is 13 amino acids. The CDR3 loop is CASSRGHQETQYF. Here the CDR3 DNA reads TGCGCCAGCAGCCGGGGACACCAAGAGACCCAGTACTTC.

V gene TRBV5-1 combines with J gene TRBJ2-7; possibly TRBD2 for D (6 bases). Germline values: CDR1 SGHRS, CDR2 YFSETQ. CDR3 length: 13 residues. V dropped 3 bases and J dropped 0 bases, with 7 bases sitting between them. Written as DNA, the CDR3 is TGCGCCAGCAGCTCGGACTACTCCTACGAGCAGTACTTC. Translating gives CASSSDYSYEQYF.

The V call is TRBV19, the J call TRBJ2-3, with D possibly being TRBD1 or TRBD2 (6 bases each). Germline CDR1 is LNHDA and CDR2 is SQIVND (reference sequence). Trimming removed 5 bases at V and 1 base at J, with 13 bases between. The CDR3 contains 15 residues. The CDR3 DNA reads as TGTGCCAGTAGTGGACGGGGGACACGCACAGATACGCAGTATTTT. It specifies CASSGRGTRTDTQYF.

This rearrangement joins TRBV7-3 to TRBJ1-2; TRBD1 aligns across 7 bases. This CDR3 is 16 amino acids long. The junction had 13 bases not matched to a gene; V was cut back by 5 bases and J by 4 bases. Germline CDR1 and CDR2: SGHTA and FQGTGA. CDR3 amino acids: CASSLGGGGGVYGYTF. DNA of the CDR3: TGTGCCAGCAGCCTAGGCGGTGGAGGGGGCGTCTATGGCTACACCTTC.

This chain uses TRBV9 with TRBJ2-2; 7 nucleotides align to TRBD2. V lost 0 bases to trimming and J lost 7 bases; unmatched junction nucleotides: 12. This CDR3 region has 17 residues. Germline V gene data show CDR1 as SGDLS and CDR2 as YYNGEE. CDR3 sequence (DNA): TGTGCCAGCAGCGTAGAGAGCGGGGCCGAATTAAACGGGGAGCTGTTTTTT. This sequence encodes CASSVESGAELNGELFF.

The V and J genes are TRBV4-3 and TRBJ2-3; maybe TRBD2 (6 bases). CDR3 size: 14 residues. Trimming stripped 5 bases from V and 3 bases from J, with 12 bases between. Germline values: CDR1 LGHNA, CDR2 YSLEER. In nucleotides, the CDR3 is TGCGCCAGCAGCAGAGAGGAGGGGACAGATACGCAGTATTTT. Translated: CASSREEGTDTQYF.

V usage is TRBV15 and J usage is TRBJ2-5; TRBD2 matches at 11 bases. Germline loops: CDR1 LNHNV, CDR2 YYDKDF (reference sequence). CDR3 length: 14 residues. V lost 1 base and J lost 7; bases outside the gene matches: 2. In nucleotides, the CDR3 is TGTGCCACCAGCAGAGTTAGCGGGGGGGCGACCCAGTACTTC. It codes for CATSRVSGGATQYF.

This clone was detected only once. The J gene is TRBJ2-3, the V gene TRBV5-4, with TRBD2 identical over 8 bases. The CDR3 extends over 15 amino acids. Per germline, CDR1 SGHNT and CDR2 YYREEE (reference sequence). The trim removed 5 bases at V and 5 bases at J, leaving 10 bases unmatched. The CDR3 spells CASSSSGGRQDTQYF. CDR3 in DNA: TGTGCCAGCAGTTCCTCGGGGGGGCGGCAAGATACGCAGTATTTT.

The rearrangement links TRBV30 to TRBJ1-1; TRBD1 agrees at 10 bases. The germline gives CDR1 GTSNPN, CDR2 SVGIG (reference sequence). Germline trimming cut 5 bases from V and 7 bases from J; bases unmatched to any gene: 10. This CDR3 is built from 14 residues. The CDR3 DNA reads TGTGCCTGGCGGCGGGGACAGGGGAGATATGAAGCTTTCTTT. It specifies CAWRRGQGRYEAFF. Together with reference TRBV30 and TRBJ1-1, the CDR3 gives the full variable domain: SQTIHQWPATLVQPVGSPLSLECTVEGTSNPNLYWYRQAAGRGLQLLFYSVGIGQISSEVPQNLSASRPQDRQFILSSKKLLLSDSGFYLCAWRRGQGRYEAFFGQGTRLTVV.

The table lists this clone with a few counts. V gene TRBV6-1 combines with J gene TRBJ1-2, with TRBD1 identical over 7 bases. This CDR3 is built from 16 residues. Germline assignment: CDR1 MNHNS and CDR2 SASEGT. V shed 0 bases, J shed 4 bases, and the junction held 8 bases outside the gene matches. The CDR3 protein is CASSEAVRGSPYGYTF. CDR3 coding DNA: TGTGCCAGCAGTGAAGCGGTCAGGGGGAGTCCCTATGGCTACACCTTC.

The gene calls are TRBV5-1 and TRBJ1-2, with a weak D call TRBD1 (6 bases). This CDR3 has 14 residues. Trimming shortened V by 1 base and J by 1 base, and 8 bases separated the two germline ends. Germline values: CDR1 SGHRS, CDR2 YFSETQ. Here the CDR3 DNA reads TGCGCCAGCAGCTTGAACAGGGATAACTATGGCTACACCTTC. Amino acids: CASSLNRDNYGYTF.

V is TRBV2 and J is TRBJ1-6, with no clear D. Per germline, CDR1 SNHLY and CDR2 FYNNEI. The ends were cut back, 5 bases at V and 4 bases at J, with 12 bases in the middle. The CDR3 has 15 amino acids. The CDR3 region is CASSNRGIYNSPLHF. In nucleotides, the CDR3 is TGTGCCAGCAGTAACCGTGGCATTTATAATTCACCCCTCCACTTT.